This T cell receptor beta chain was documented in a study of blood T cell repertoires in COVID-19. Across the study: The analysed material was cDNA or gDNA that came from T cells, B-cell-depleted T cells, or PBMCs.

Per the original methods: Reference gene primers were amplified, and this amplification served to estimate nucleated cell counts. The table came from immunoSEQ multiplex PCR; TCRdb's copy has only in-frame clones and leaves some out. The D gene and trimming were derived from the DNA, and the V and J assignments and clone size from that table. The data contain a few hundred thousand clones, around 87% of them seen just once; the ten biggest clones take up roughly 2.5%. This CDR3 is built from 14 residues. In germline, CDR1 is SNHLY, CDR2 FYNNEI. V lost 8 bases to trimming and J lost 2 bases, with 15 bases between them.

The sequence was collected from a woman between 50 and 59 years old with acute or convalescent COVID-19. The chain links TRBV2 to TRBJ2-5, with D possibly TRBD1 on 5 matching bases. The specimen sequenced was peripheral blood. DNA for the CDR3: TGTGCCAGCCCGCCCCCAGGGCTACAAGAGACCCAGTACTTC. It is translated as CASPPPGLQETQYF.